The clone carrying this TCR beta chain was seen ten or more times. Every participating donor contributed 9.5 to 10 milliliters of peripheral blood through a draw. CDR1 and CDR2 (germline): MNHNY, SVGAGI (reference sequence). The germline V and J ends were trimmed by 3 bases and 1 base, with 15 bases remaining between them. The CDR3 is 16 amino acids. The sample comes from a study of blood T cells in healthy people across ages. Then a second PCR, running about 6 to 12 cycles, was carried out with a sample-barcoded 5' primer and a J-beta primer mix. Through a template-switch adaptor with 12 random nucleotides, each cDNA molecule received a tag. TCRdb ran MiXCR on the 5' RACE reads and lists one entry per CDR3 protein. This sample has 450,000 to 650,000 distinct CDR3 sequences, with around 24% found just once. The data also belong to a second study, concerning T cells of mothers and their children. That work states: Thymic selection, a shaping force on TCR recombination output, acts similarly in related and unrelated pairs. The authors identified no persistent microchimeric T cell clones.

The sequenced material came from blood. This chain uses TRBV6-6 with TRBJ1-1; D possibly corresponds to TRBD1 (5 bases). The source of this sequence is a boy younger than 18 in good health. The CDR3 DNA sequence: TGTGCCAGCAGTTATTCCCGGGGCGGCGGGAACACTGAAGCTTTCTTT. This codes for CASSYSRGGGNTEAFF.